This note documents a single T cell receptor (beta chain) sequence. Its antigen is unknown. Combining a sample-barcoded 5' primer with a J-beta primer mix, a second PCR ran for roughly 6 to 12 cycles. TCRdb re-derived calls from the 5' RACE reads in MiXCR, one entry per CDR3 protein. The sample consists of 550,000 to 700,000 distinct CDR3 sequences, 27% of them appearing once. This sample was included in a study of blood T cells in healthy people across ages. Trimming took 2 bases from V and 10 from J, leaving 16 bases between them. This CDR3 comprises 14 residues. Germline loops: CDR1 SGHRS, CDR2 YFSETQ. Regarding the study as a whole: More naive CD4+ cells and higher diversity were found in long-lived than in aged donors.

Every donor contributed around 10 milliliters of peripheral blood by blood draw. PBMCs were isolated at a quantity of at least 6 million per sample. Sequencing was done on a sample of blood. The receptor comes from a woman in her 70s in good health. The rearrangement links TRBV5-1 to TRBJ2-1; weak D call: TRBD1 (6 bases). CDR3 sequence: CASSLQGTVGEQFF. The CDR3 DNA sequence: TGCGCCAGCAGCTTACAGGGAACGGTGGGCGAGCAGTTCTTC.